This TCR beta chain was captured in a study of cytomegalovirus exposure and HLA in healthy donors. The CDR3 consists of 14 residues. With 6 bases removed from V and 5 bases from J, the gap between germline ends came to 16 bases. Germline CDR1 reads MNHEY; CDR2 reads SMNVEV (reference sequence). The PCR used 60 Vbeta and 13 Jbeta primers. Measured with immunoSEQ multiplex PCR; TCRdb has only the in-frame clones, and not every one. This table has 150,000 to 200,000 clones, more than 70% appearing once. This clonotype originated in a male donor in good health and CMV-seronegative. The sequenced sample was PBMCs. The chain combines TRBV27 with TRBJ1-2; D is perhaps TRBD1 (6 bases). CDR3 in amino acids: CASRNSGTHYGYTF. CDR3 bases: TGTGCCAGCAGGAATTCCGGGACACATTATGGCTACACCTTC.